These 16 T cell receptor beta chains originate from one sample sequenced in a study of shared clonotypes between healthy human individuals. Repertoires were generated with immunoSEQ multiplex PCR, while TCRdb's copy carries only in-frame clones and drops some. The sample has some 360,000 clones, around 67% seen once. The source material was memory CD4+ T cells sorted from blood. Subset given: CD45RA-negative fraction. The receptor source for this set is a man younger than 45 in good health.

Note on this clone: Additional DNA sequences in this sample encode the identical CDR3. The chain carries TRBV15 and TRBJ1-5; D call uncertain. V was trimmed by 0 bases and J by 4 bases, leaving 4 bases between them. The CDR3 length is 13 residues. From germline, CDR1 is LNHNV and CDR2 YYDKDF (reference sequence). The CDR3 DNA reads as TGTGCCACCAGCAGAGATCAAAATCAGCCCCAGCATTTT. The encoded protein is CATSRDQNQPQHF.

The chain uses TRBV14 and TRBJ2-7; D gene uncertain. The V gene's germline CDR1 is SGHDN and CDR2 FVKESK. V lost 4 bases, J lost 6 bases, and 16 bases lay in between. The CDR3 has 14 residues. CDR3 bases: TGTGCCAGCAGCCCGCGGACCTTTCGGAGCGAGCAGTACTTC. Its protein product is CASSPRTFRSEQYF. The full variable domain, rest sourced from reference TRBV14 and TRBJ2-7, is EAGVTQFPSHSVIEKGQTVTLRCDPISGHDNLYWYRRVMGKEIKFLLHFVKESKQDESGMPNNRFLAERTGGTYSTLKVQPAELEDSGVYFCASSPRTFRSEQYFGPGTRLTVT.

V usage is TRBV29-1 and J usage is TRBJ2-1; 7 nucleotides align to TRBD1. CDR1 is SQVTM and CDR2 is ANQGSEA in the germline V gene. The length of the CDR3 is 15 residues. The V and J ends lost 7 bases and 0 bases, in that order; junction bases with no gene match: 9. CDR3 amino acids: CSGGSAGGSYNEQFF. CDR3 in DNA: TGCAGCGGGGGATCGGCAGGGGGCTCCTACAATGAGCAGTTCTTC.

This clone was observed a few times. The chain combines TRBV5-4 with TRBJ1-5, with 9 bases identical to TRBD1. Germline CDR1 is SGHNT and CDR2 is YYREEE (reference sequence). The CDR3 has 13 residues. The ends lost 3 bases at V and 6 bases at J; junction bases unmatched: 1. CDR3 in amino acids: CASSSGQGQPQHF. The CDR3 bases are TGTGCCAGCAGCTCGGGACAGGGTCAGCCCCAGCATTTT.

This clone occurred a few times. The chain joins TRBV28 to TRBJ2-5; D might be TRBD2 (5 bases). V gave up 1 base and J gave up 5 bases, with 17 bases separating them. CDR3 length: 16 residues. CDR1 and CDR2 from the germline V gene are MDHEN and SYDVKM. The CDR3 DNA reads as TGTGCCAGCAGTTTATTTTACGGGATGGTGGTTGAGACCCAGTACTTC. This gives the protein CASSLFYGMVVETQYF.

The V call is TRBV19, the J call TRBJ1-5, with D perhaps matching TRBD1 (5 bases). Trimming shortened V by 1 base and J by 7 bases, and 8 bases separated the two germline ends. Germline V gene lookup returns CDR1 LNHDA and CDR2 SQIVND (reference sequence). The CDR3 runs to 13 residues. The DNA for the CDR3 is TGTGCCAGTAGTATAGGGGACGTACAGCCCCAGCATTTT. Residues: CASSIGDVQPQHF.

This chain connects TRBV28 to TRBJ1-2, with 8 bases fitting TRBD1. The CDR3 runs 13 residues. Per germline, CDR1 MDHEN and CDR2 SYDVKM. The V and J ends lost 7 bases and 5 bases, in that order; junction bases with no gene match: 6. DNA of the CDR3: TGTGCCAGCAACGAACGGACAGGGTATGGCTACACCTTC. This codes for CASNERTGYGYTF.

The CDR3 bases are TGTGCCAGCAGTCTGGGACAGGGAAAGGCCTACGAGCAGTACTTC. Translation gives CASSLGQGKAYEQYF. The chain employs TRBV2 and TRBJ2-7, with 9 bases fitting TRBD1. The CDR3 extends over 15 amino acids. Germline V CDR1 and CDR2: SNHLY, FYNNEI. The V segment lost 5 bases and the J segment 2 bases; nucleotides outside the gene matches: 7.

This clone qualifies as medium-sized. V and J are TRBV5-1 and TRBJ1-5, with D hard to call. This CDR3 spans 15 amino acids. The V gene lost 0 bases and the J gene lost 0 bases, with 7 bases spanning the gap. Germline loops: CDR1 SGHRS, CDR2 YFSETQ. The DNA for the CDR3 is TGCGCCAGCAGCTTGGGACCGGCTAGCAATCAGCCCCAGCATTTT. It is translated as CASSLGPASNQPQHF.

V is TRBV11-2 and J is TRBJ1-3, with no clear D. In germline, CDR1 is SGHAT, CDR2 FQNNGV. The CDR3 covers 12 residues. Trimming stripped 6 bases from V and 4 bases from J, with 7 bases between. CDR3 DNA: TGTGCCAGCAGTTGGACCGGAAACACCATATATTTT. It is translated as CASSWTGNTIYF.

The rearrangement joins TRBV10-1 to TRBJ1-1; tentative D call: TRBD1 (5 bases). The CDR3 spans 15 residues. Trimming stripped 0 bases from V and 6 bases from J, with 14 bases between. Germline assignment: CDR1 WNHNN and CDR2 SYGVQD (reference sequence). In DNA, the CDR3 is TGCGCCAGCAGTGAGTCGGCAGTCGTGGGGGCTGAAGCTTTCTTT. Its protein is CASSESAVVGAEAFF.

In DNA, the CDR3 is TGTGCCAGCAGCCAGCTGGGGGTAGGGGAGGGCACAGATACGCAGTATTTT. Its protein product is CASSQLGVGEGTDTQYF. The chain is built from TRBV5-6 and TRBJ2-3, with a tentative D call TRBD2 (6 bases). CDR1 and CDR2 (germline): SGHDT, YYEEEE. V was clipped by 4 bases and J by 1 base, with 19 bases between them. The CDR3 spans 17 residues.

To note about this clone: Additional DNA sequences in this sample encode the identical CDR3. V gene TRBV19 combines with J gene TRBJ1-5; D gene unclear. V gave up 3 bases and J gave up 4 bases, with 4 bases separating them. The CDR3 is 12 amino acids. The germline gives CDR1 LNHDA, CDR2 SQIVND (reference sequence). The DNA for the CDR3 is TGTGCCAGTAGTATTTTAAATCAGCCCCAGCATTTT. This codes for CASSILNQPQHF.

This chain links TRBV28 with TRBJ2-2, with D possibly called TRBD1 or TRBD2 (6 bases each). Trimming left V 5 bases short and J 5 bases short, with 24 bases between. Germline V gives CDR1 MDHEN, CDR2 SYDVKM. The CDR3 covers 18 residues. DNA for the CDR3: TGTGCCAGCAGTCAAGGGGGGATCCAGGGAAGTCTGACCGGGGAGCTGTTTTTT. This encodes CASSQGGIQGSLTGELFF.

V usage is TRBV6-1 and J usage is TRBJ1-5, with TRBD1 as a possible D gene (5 bases). V was cut by 3 bases and J by 5 bases, with 11 bases left in between. CDR3 length: 14 residues. Germline V gives CDR1 MNHNS, CDR2 SASEGT. The CDR3 spells CASSEGTPYQPQHF. The DNA for the CDR3 is TGTGCCAGCAGTGAGGGGACTCCCTATCAGCCCCAGCATTTT.

V usage is TRBV5-6 and J usage is TRBJ1-2, with D possibly matching TRBD1 (5 bases). Germline CDR1 is SGHDT and CDR2 is YYEEEE. V lost 0 bases and J lost 3, with 9 bases in between. This CDR3 is 14 amino acids long. The CDR3 coding sequence is TGTGCCAGCAGCTTGGAGGGGTTCGACTATGGCTACACCTTC. Translation gives CASSLEGFDYGYTF.